A single sample is the source of the 26 T cell receptor beta chains below, sequenced in a study of T cells in Graves' hyperthyroidism and ophthalmopathy. RNA transcripts provided the source from which TCR beta CDR3 regions were amplified. The primer set for the first-round RT-PCR of the TCR CDR3 was HTBI. TCRdb recomputed calls from the multiplex PCR reads with MiXCR, one row per CDR3 protein. Of 500,000 to 750,000 distinct CDR3 sequences listed, over 12% are singletons. Sequenced input: blood. These receptors were taken from a woman aged 18-30 years with Graves' ophthalmopathy.

This clonotype was seen at least ten times. The rearrangement uses TRBV3-1 and TRBJ2-7, with 7 bases fitting TRBD1. V dropped 1 base and J dropped 3; count of bases not matched to a gene: 3. The CDR3 runs 14 residues. Per the germline V gene, CDR1 is LGHDT and CDR2 is YNNKEL (reference sequence). CDR3 residues: CASSQGTGRYEQYF. The CDR3 nucleotides read TGTGCCAGCAGCCAAGGGACAGGACGCTACGAGCAGTACTTC.

This clonotype was counted ten times or more. The CDR3 loop is CASSSQRGSEKLFF. CDR3 bases: TGTGCCAGCAGTTCCCAGAGGGGAAGTGAAAAACTGTTTTTT. This chain connects TRBV7-9 to TRBJ1-4, with D tentatively TRBD1 (5 bases). The V and J ends lost 6 bases and 7 bases respectively, with 15 bases between them. The CDR3 runs 14 residues. The germline CDR1 and CDR2 sequences are SEHNR and FQNEAQ (reference sequence).

There are many counts of this clonotype. V and J are TRBV11-3 and TRBJ2-2; no clear D. Germline-derived CDR1 and CDR2 are SGHNT and YENEEA. V was clipped by 3 bases and J by 5 bases, with 7 bases between them. This CDR3 region has 13 residues. The CDR3 DNA reads TGTGCCAGCAGCTTCACGGGTACCGGGGAGCTGTTTTTT. Translated, it gives CASSFTGTGELFF.

In regard to this clonotype: A much larger clone differs from this one at a single base, so this may be a read error. This chain joins TRBV28 and TRBJ1-2, with 9 bases matching TRBD1. Germline V gene data show CDR1 as MDHEN and CDR2 as SYDVKM. J was trimmed by 2 bases and V by 6 bases; bases with no gene match: 4. This CDR3 has 14 residues. In nucleotides, the CDR3 is TGTGCCAGCAGGACCGGGACAGGGAACTATGGCTACACCTTC. It yields the protein CASRTGTGNYGYTF.

This clonotype was found many times. The chain joins TRBV5-8 to TRBJ2-1; 8 nucleotides align to TRBD2. The V and J ends lost 4 bases and 8 bases, in that order; junction bases with no gene match: 17. Looked up from germline, CDR1 is SGHTS and CDR2 is YDEGEE. The CDR3 covers 17 residues. The CDR3 coding sequence is TGTGCCAGCAGCCTCCGTCTCTTACGGGAGGGCCACCATGAGCAGTTCTTC. Translated: CASSLRLLREGHHEQFF.

This clonotype has at least ten counts. This rearrangement joins TRBV19 to TRBJ2-1; D possibly corresponds to TRBD2 (5 bases). CDR1 and CDR2 (germline): LNHDA, SQIVND (reference sequence). The CDR3 is 13 amino acids. The germline V and J ends were trimmed by 3 bases and 9 bases, with 12 bases remaining between them. The CDR3 region is CASSIRRGSEQFF. CDR3 nucleotide sequence: TGTGCCAGTAGTATTAGGAGAGGGTCTGAGCAGTTCTTC.

This clonotype was seen more than once but under ten times. J is TRBJ1-4 and V is TRBV28, with D possibly matching TRBD1 (6 bases). V lost 4 bases and J 4 bases, leaving 19 bases between the germline ends. The CDR3 is 17 amino acids. Germline values: CDR1 MDHEN, CDR2 SYDVKM. In DNA form, the CDR3 reads TGTGCCAGCAGTTCGGGAGAGGGGGGCACCGTTAATGAAAAACTGTTTTTT. It encodes CASSSGEGGTVNEKLFF.

This clonotype was picked up many times. This chain links TRBV6-4 with TRBJ2-5, with TRBD1 matching 8 bases. The germline V gene has CDR1 MRHNA and CDR2 SNTAGT. Trimming at V came to 2 bases and at J to 2 bases, leaving 4 bases not matched to a gene. The CDR3 is 15 amino acids. The CDR3 reads CASSDVTGAQETQYF. Written as DNA, the CDR3 is TGTGCCAGCAGTGACGTGACAGGGGCTCAAGAGACCCAGTACTTC.

This clonotype has at least ten counts. Written as DNA, the CDR3 is TGTGCCTGGAGCGCCCACAGGGCGTCTCTCTACGAGCAGTACTTC. It yields the protein CAWSAHRASLYEQYF. J is TRBJ2-7 and V is TRBV30; TRBD1 is a possible D gene (6 bases). The CDR3 is made up of 15 amino acids. Germline assignment: CDR1 GTSNPN and CDR2 SVGIG (reference sequence). Trimming stripped 3 bases from V and 3 bases from J, with 18 bases between.

This clonotype was observed at least ten times. V and J are TRBV20-1 and TRBJ2-3; 7 nucleotides align to TRBD1. Germline lookup yields CDR1 DFQATT and CDR2 SNEGSKA (reference sequence). CDR3 length equals 12 residues. The V segment lost 6 bases and the J segment 4 bases; nucleotides outside the gene matches: 4. The CDR3 is CSAQQGADTQYF. DNA of the CDR3: TGCAGTGCGCAGCAGGGGGCAGATACGCAGTATTTT.

This clonotype was observed a handful of times. This chain connects TRBV16 to TRBJ2-1; the match to TRBD2 covers 7 bases. From germline, CDR1 is KGHSY and CDR2 FQNENV. J was trimmed by 10 bases and V by 3 bases; bases with no gene match: 6. The CDR3 has 13 residues. CDR3 protein: CASSQDRDYEQFF. The CDR3 DNA is TGTGCCAGCAGCCAGGACCGGGACTACGAGCAGTTCTTC.

V usage is TRBV25-1 and J usage is TRBJ1-2, with D perhaps matching TRBD1 (6 bases). V dropped 0 bases and J dropped 3 bases, with 17 bases sitting between them. CDR1 is MGHDK and CDR2 is SYGVNS in the germline V gene. CDR3 length: 17 residues. CDR3 in amino acids: CASSEYTLRGGDYGYTF. As DNA, the CDR3 is TGTGCCAGCAGTGAATATACTCTCCGAGGGGGGGACTATGGCTACACCTTC.

V is TRBV6-1 and J is TRBJ2-3; 13 bases match TRBD2. The CDR3 is made up of 17 amino acids. V lost 5 bases, J lost 1 base, and 6 bases stayed unmatched. The germline V gene encodes CDR1 MNHNS and CDR2 SASEGT. The CDR3 DNA reads TGTGCCAGCAGTCTCTGGACTAGCGGGGGACGCACAGATACGCAGTATTTT. It specifies CASSLWTSGGRTDTQYF.

This clonotype was observed a handful of times. The rearrangement joins TRBV5-8 to TRBJ2-1; a possible D gene is TRBD2 (5 bases). CDR3 size: 16 residues. Germline CDR1 reads SGHTS; CDR2 reads YDEGEE. The V gene lost 4 bases and the J gene lost 3 bases, with 17 bases spanning the gap. The CDR3 region is CASSLGEGRRYNEQFF. For the CDR3, the DNA is TGTGCCAGCAGCCTTGGCGAGGGAAGGCGCTACAATGAGCAGTTCTTC.

The chain has TRBV14 and TRBJ1-1; D not resolved. Trimming removed 1 base from V and 7 bases from J, with 10 bases in between. Germline V lookup: CDR1 SGHDN, CDR2 FVKESK. This CDR3 has 13 amino acids. CDR3 bases: TGTGCCAGCAGCCAAGCCCAGGTGGGTGAAGCTTTCTTT. It codes for CASSQAQVGEAFF. Supplemented by reference TRBV14 and TRBJ1-1, the full variable domain reads EAGVTQFPSHSVIEKGQTVTLRCDPISGHDNLYWYRRVMGKEIKFLLHFVKESKQDESGMPNNRFLAERTGGTYSTLKVQPAELEDSGVYFCASSQAQVGEAFFGQGTRLTVV.

There are a few counts of this clonotype. J is TRBJ2-1 and V is TRBV5-5, with D perhaps matching TRBD1 (5 bases). The CDR3 contains 14 residues. Trimming removed 0 bases at V and 5 bases at J, with 9 bases between. In germline, CDR1 is SGHKS, CDR2 YYEKEE (reference sequence). This CDR3 is CASSLAKGNNEQFF. CDR3 nucleotide sequence: TGTGCCAGCAGCTTGGCCAAGGGGAACAATGAGCAGTTCTTC.

This clonotype was seen ten or more times. The chain has TRBV7-9 and TRBJ1-4; a weak D match, TRBD1 (6 bases). The ends were cut back, 5 bases at V and 8 bases at J, with 18 bases in the middle. CDR3 length: 15 residues. From germline, CDR1 is SEHNR and CDR2 FQNEAQ (reference sequence). The CDR3, as DNA: TGTGCCAGCAGCGTACAGGGTACAGTCAGGGAAAAACTGTTTTTT. Its protein is CASSVQGTVREKLFF.

The chain couples TRBV18 to TRBJ2-2; no reliable D call. The V gene lost 3 bases and the J gene lost 1 base, with 15 bases spanning the gap. The CDR3 covers 17 residues. In germline, CDR1 is KGHSH, CDR2 LQKENI. The CDR3 DNA reads as TGTGCCAGCTCACCGTTCGGCTTTGTAGGGAACACCGGGGAGCTGTTTTTT. Amino acids: CASSPFGFVGNTGELFF.

This rearrangement joins TRBV12-3 or TRBV12-4 to TRBJ1-5, with TRBD1 matching over 10 bases. The CDR3 runs 16 residues. The V gene end was trimmed by 6 bases and the J gene end by 3 bases; junction bases not matched to a gene: 8. For the CDR3, the DNA is TGTGCCAGCAGGGGGGGACAGGGGTGGGACAATCAGCCCCAGCATTTT. It is translated as CASRGGQGWDNQPQHF.

This clonotype has a handful of counts. The chain links TRBV27 to TRBJ2-7; tentatively, D is TRBD1 or TRBD2 (5 bases each). This CDR3 comprises 14 residues. Germline CDR1 and CDR2: MNHEY and SMNVEV (reference sequence). The V end was cut by 3 bases, the J end by 1 base, with 10 bases between. The CDR3 nucleotides are TGTGCCAGCAGTTTGTGGGACCAGTCCTACGAGCAGTACTTC. Its protein product is CASSLWDQSYEQYF.

This clonotype occurred many times. This chain uses TRBV6-5 with TRBJ2-7; TRBD2 agrees at 9 bases. J lost 5 bases, V lost 2 bases, and 4 bases had no gene match. Per germline, CDR1 MNHEY and CDR2 SVGAGI. This CDR3 comprises 14 residues. CDR3 protein: CASSYRLAGHEQYF. The CDR3 region has the DNA TGTGCCAGCAGTTACAGGCTAGCGGGACACGAGCAGTACTTC.

The chain joins TRBV29-1 to TRBJ1-3, with D hard to call. Trimming shortened V by 4 bases and J by 4 bases, and 5 bases separated the two germline ends. Germline CDR1 and CDR2: SQVTM and ANQGSEA. The CDR3 has 11 residues. The CDR3 sequence: CSVVRGNTIYF. The CDR3 DNA reads TGCAGCGTTGTAAGGGGAAACACCATATATTTT. The full variable domain, completed using reference TRBV29-1 and TRBJ1-3, is SAVISQKPSRDICQRGTSLTIQCQVDSQVTMMFWYRQQPGQSLTLIATANQGSEATYESGFVIDKFPISRPNLTFSTLTVSNMSPEDSSIYLCSVVRGNTIYFGEGSWLTVV.

This clonotype was counted between two and nine times. This chain links TRBV7-9 with TRBJ2-5; no firm D call. Germline V CDR1 and CDR2: SEHNR, FQNEAQ (reference sequence). Trimming pared 5 bases from V and 2 bases from J, leaving 15 bases between. This CDR3 has 15 residues. This CDR3 is CASSISSGDQETQYF. Here the CDR3 DNA reads TGTGCCAGCAGCATTAGTTCAGGAGATCAAGAGACCCAGTACTTC.

The chain uses TRBV19 and TRBJ1-1; no reliable D call. The CDR3 has 11 residues. Germline values: CDR1 LNHDA, CDR2 SQIVND (reference sequence). Trimming cost V 10 bases and J 6 bases, with 12 bases left between them. The chain's CDR3 is CATILRAEAFF. CDR3 bases: TGTGCCACCATCCTGCGTGCTGAAGCTTTCTTT. The variable domain in full, with the rest retrieved from reference TRBV19 and TRBJ1-1, is DGGITQSPKYLFRKEGQNVTLSCEQNLNHDAMYWYRQDPGQGLRLIYYSQIVNDFQKGDIAEGYSVSREKKESFPLTVTSAQKNPTAFYLCATILRAEAFFGQGTRLTVV.

A few counts support this clonotype. This chain uses TRBV7-9 with TRBJ2-4; D call uncertain. Germline V lookup: CDR1 SEHNR, CDR2 FQNEAQ (reference sequence). This CDR3 comprises 17 residues. Trimming shortened V by 1 base and J by 11 bases, and 24 bases separated the two germline ends. The CDR3 nucleotides read TGTGCCAGCAGCTTAGTTCTTGGGGATGTGGCTACGTTGGTTCAGTACTTC. Translation gives CASSLVLGDVATLVQYF.

This clonotype was observed at least ten times. The CDR3: CASHGGGDTEAFF. As DNA, the CDR3 is TGTGCCAGCCACGGCGGGGGTGACACTGAAGCTTTCTTT. The chain has TRBV2 and TRBJ1-1, with D maybe TRBD1 (5 bases). CDR3 size: 13 residues. Trimming pared 8 bases from V and 3 bases from J, leaving 13 bases between. Per germline, CDR1 SNHLY and CDR2 FYNNEI.